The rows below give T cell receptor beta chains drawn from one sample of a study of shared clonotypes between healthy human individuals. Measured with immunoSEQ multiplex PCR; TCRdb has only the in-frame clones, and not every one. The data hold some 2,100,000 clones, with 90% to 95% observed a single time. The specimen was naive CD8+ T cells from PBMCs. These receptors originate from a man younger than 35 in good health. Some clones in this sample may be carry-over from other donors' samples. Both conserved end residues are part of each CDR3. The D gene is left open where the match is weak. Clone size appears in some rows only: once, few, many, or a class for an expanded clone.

TGTGCCAGCAGTGAACAGGTCCGGGGCGGCCAAGAGACCCAGTACTTC	CASSEQVRGGQETQYF	NA	NA	TRBV27	TRBJ2-5
TGTGCCAGCAGCTTCACTAGCGGGAGTCGGAATGAGCAGTTCTTC	CASSFTSGSRNEQFF	NA	TRBD2	TRBV13	TRBJ2-1
TGTGCCAGTAGACTCACTAGCGGGAGGACGGCCGGGGAGCTGTTTTTT	CASRLTSGRTAGELFF	NA	TRBD2	TRBV19	TRBJ2-2
TGTGCCAGCAGCCCGCGACAGGGGCCGAACACCGGGGAGCTGTTTTTT	CASSPRQGPNTGELFF	few	TRBD1	TRBV7-2	TRBJ2-2
TGTGCCAGTAGGGATCCCTGGGGCAATCAGCCCCAGCATTTT	CASRDPWGNQPQHF	once	NA	TRBV19	TRBJ1-5
TGTGCCAGCAGCCAAAGCGGGGCAGGGGGATGGAACAATCAGCCCCAGCATTTT	CASSQSGAGGWNNQPQHF	once	TRBD1	TRBV7-9	TRBJ1-5
TGTGCCAGCAGCTTATCTAAGGGGGATTATATATCCTACGAGCAGTACTTC	CASSLSKGDYISYEQYF	NA	NA	TRBV7-9	TRBJ2-7
TGTGCCTGGAGCGTCGACAGCTCCTCCTACGAGCAGTACTTC	CAWSVDSSSYEQYF	once	NA	TRBV30	TRBJ2-7
TGTGCCAGTAGTGCCCGACTAGCGGGAGGGTTCTACGAGCAGTACTTC	CASSARLAGGFYEQYF	NA	TRBD2	TRBV19	TRBJ2-7
TGTGCCACCCGAGCCTATAGCAATCAGCCCCAGCATTTT	CATRAYSNQPQHF	NA	NA	TRBV6-5	TRBJ1-5
TGTGCCACCAGGGGAGGCTCCTACGAGCAGTACTTC	CATRGGSYEQYF	NA	NA	TRBV27	TRBJ2-7
TGTGCCAGCAGCCCGGACAGGGTCTCCCACGAGCAGTACTTC	CASSPDRVSHEQYF	NA	TRBD1	TRBV5-6	TRBJ2-7
TGTGCCAGTAGTATCTCAGCGGGAGGTCGAGAGACCCAGTACTTC	CASSISAGGRETQYF	NA	TRBD2	TRBV19	TRBJ2-5
TGTGCCACAAGGGCTAGCGGGACCTACGAGCAGTACTTC	CATRASGTYEQYF	once	TRBD2	TRBV28	TRBJ2-7
TGCGCCAGCAGCTTGACGCCGTCCGGTGAGCAGTTCTTC	CASSLTPSGEQFF	NA	NA	TRBV5-1	TRBJ2-1
TGTGCCAGCAGCGTAGGGGCTAGCGGTGGTTACGAGCAGTACTTC	CASSVGASGGYEQYF	NA	TRBD2	TRBV9	TRBJ2-7
TGCGCCAGCAGCTTGGTACAGGGGAAAGGCAATGAGCAGTTCTTC	CASSLVQGKGNEQFF	NA	TRBD1	TRBV5-1	TRBJ2-1
TGTGCCAGCAGCTTAGGACTATTCGGTGGCACCGGGGAGCTGTTTTTT	CASSLGLFGGTGELFF	NA	NA	TRBV28	TRBJ2-2
TGCAGCGTTAGGTTGGCTGGCGAGCAGTACTTC	CSVRLAGEQYF	NA	NA	TRBV29-1	TRBJ2-7
TGTGCCAGCAGTCCCCCCCAGGGGCCGGATAATGAAAAACTGTTTTTT	CASSPPQGPDNEKLFF	once	NA	TRBV27	TRBJ1-4
TGTGCCAGCAGTTCCCCCAGAGGCTCCTATGGCTACACCTTC	CASSSPRGSYGYTF	NA	NA	TRBV28	TRBJ1-2
TGTGCCAGCAGTGGAGTCACAGGGGAAGGCGACACTGAAGCTTTCTTT	CASSGVTGEGDTEAFF	NA	TRBD1	TRBV28	TRBJ1-1
TGTGCCAGCAGTTCGGGACCGAACACTGAAGCTTTCTTT	CASSSGPNTEAFF	few	NA	TRBV27	TRBJ1-1
TGTGCCAGCAGTTTATCGGTCGGACTAACATTAATCTCCTACGAGCAGTACTTC	CASSLSVGLTLISYEQYF	NA	NA	TRBV28	TRBJ2-7
TGTGCCAGCAGCGAAACAACAGGGGCGGCTAGCGGGAGAGGTACGCAGTATTTT	CASSETTGAASGRGTQYF	once	TRBD2	TRBV9	TRBJ2-3
TGTGCCAGCAGTTTGACAGGGGCCCGAATGAACACTGAAGCTTTCTTT	CASSLTGARMNTEAFF	NA	TRBD1	TRBV28	TRBJ1-1
TGCAGCGTTGCGACTCGCAGCTCCTACGAGCAGTACTTC	CSVATRSSYEQYF	NA	NA	TRBV29-1	TRBJ2-7
TGTGCCAGCAGCGTTTACAGGGATGGGGTCTCTGGAAACACCATATATTTT	CASSVYRDGVSGNTIYF	NA	NA	TRBV9	TRBJ1-3
TGTGCCAGCAGTTTCACAGGGGGAGCCTACGAGCAGTACTTC	CASSFTGGAYEQYF	once	TRBD1	TRBV27	TRBJ2-7
TGTGCCAGCTCCCCGGGGGGCCGATCTCAAGAGACCCAGTACTTC	CASSPGGRSQETQYF	NA	NA	TRBV7-7	TRBJ2-5
TGTGCCAGCAGTGGATCTAGCGGGAGGGCCAACGCCGGGGAGCTGTTTTTT	CASSGSSGRANAGELFF	NA	TRBD2	TRBV27	TRBJ2-2
TGTGCCAGCAGGGGCCGGGACACGCCCTACGAGCAGTACTTC	CASRGRDTPYEQYF	NA	NA	TRBV7-8	TRBJ2-7
TGTGCCAGCAGTCGGGACACTAACACCGGGGAGCTGTTTTTT	CASSRDTNTGELFF	NA	NA	TRBV28	TRBJ2-2
TGTGCCAGCGGTCGGCGCAGGGAGGTTGGCGAGCAGTACTTC	CASGRRREVGEQYF	NA	NA	TRBV27	TRBJ2-7
TGCAGCGTTGTAGAGGGGACAGAATTCTCCTACGAGCAGTACTTC	CSVVEGTEFSYEQYF	NA	TRBD1	TRBV29-1	TRBJ2-7
TGTGCCAGCAGCTTACGAGAATATAGCAATCAGCCCCAGCATTTT	CASSLREYSNQPQHF	NA	NA	TRBV7-8	TRBJ1-5
TGTGCCAGCGAGAGAGGGATTGCGTACAATGAGCAGTTCTTC	CASERGIAYNEQFF	NA	NA	TRBV28	TRBJ2-1
TGTGCCAGCAGAGCAGGGAAGGGGGAGCTGTTTTTT	CASRAGKGELFF	NA	NA	TRBV6-4	TRBJ2-2
TGTGCCAGCAGCCAAAACAGGGGACAAACCACTGAAGCTTTCTTT	CASSQNRGQTTEAFF	NA	TRBD1	TRBV27	TRBJ1-1
TGTGCCTCCGGGGACAGCGAAGCTTTCTTT	CASGDSEAFF	NA	TRBD1	TRBV10-3	TRBJ1-1
TGTGCCAGCAGTCTCACGGCCCAATTGGAGGCCCAGTACTTC	CASSLTAQLEAQYF	once	NA	TRBV28	TRBJ2-5
TGTGCCAGCAGTGTGGTTGGGACAGGGGGAGGATATGGCTACACCTTC	CASSVVGTGGGYGYTF	NA	TRBD1	TRBV25-1	TRBJ1-2
TGCAGCGTTTATTTAGGCACCGGGGAGCTGTTTTTT	CSVYLGTGELFF	once	NA	TRBV29-1	TRBJ2-2